This T cell receptor (beta chain) was captured in a study of identical twins. Study-level results: Memory repertoires showed no such pattern, whereas abundant cord blood beta clonotypes carried fewer insertions. Some out-of-frame alpha sequences were shared by twins, and these showed excess low generation probability.

After removal of 2 bases from V and 2 bases from J, the junction contained 2 bases not matched to a gene. This CDR3 contains 15 residues. Germline V lookup: CDR1 SNHLY, CDR2 FYNNEI. This clonotype was found once. What it binds is not known. TCRdb reprocessed the 5' RACE reads via MiXCR and lists one record per CDR3 protein. The sample consists of some 300,000 distinct CDR3 sequences, roughly an eighth of them appearing once. The data were also submitted as part of a second study, on yellow fever vaccine responses in identical twins.

The chain recombines TRBV2 with TRBJ2-1; TRBD2 matches at 8 bases. Material: CD8+ T cells sorted from blood. The receptor comes from a woman younger than 35 in good health. CDR3 residues: CASSERGLAYNEQFF. DNA for the CDR3: TGTGCCAGCAGTGAACGGGGACTAGCCTACAATGAGCAGTTCTTC.